The next 8 T cell receptor beta chains were all read from a single sample in a study of blood T cell repertoires in COVID-19. Clones were read by immunoSEQ multiplex PCR, and TCRdb kept only the in-frame ones, dropping some. The data show 65,000 to 95,000 clones, with 70% to 90% seen just once and just under 7.5% held by the top ten. The sample was peripheral blood. The source of these receptors is a man between 65 and 85 years old with acute or convalescent COVID-19.

The gene calls are TRBV28 and TRBJ2-2; 8 bases map to TRBD2. CDR1 is MDHEN and CDR2 is SYDVKM in the germline V gene. Germline trimming cut 10 bases from V and 7 bases from J; bases unmatched to any gene: 8. This CDR3 is 13 amino acids long. The CDR3 DNA reads as TGTGCCACCAAGCGGGGGCACAACGGGGAGCTGTTTTTT. Its translation: CATKRGHNGELFF.

In this sample, this clone turned up once. CDR3 loop: CASSLAGGGAQNIQYF. The DNA of the CDR3 is TGTGCCAGCAGCTTGGCCGGCGGGGGGGCCCAAAACATTCAGTACTTC. The V and J genes are TRBV5-6 and TRBJ2-4; 9 positions agree with TRBD2. V shed 0 bases and J 5 bases; nucleotides not matched to a gene: 6. CDR1 is SGHDT, CDR2 YYEEEE, per germline. The CDR3 totals 16 residues.

The chain uses TRBV7-9 and TRBJ1-6; possible D gene TRBD1, 6 bases. The CDR3 is 15 residues long. Germline CDR1 reads SEHNR; CDR2 reads FQNEAQ (reference sequence). Trimming stripped 1 base from V and 5 bases from J, with 9 bases between. CDR3 nucleotide sequence: TGTGCCAGCAGCTTAGAGGACAGAAATAATTCACCCCTCCACTTT. It encodes CASSLEDRNNSPLHF.

The V call is TRBV10-3, the J call TRBJ2-3; 11 bases map to TRBD2. The junction had 5 bases not matched to a gene; V was cut back by 3 bases and J by 3 bases. Germline V CDR1 and CDR2: ENHRY, SYGVKD. This CDR3 contains 16 residues. Here the CDR3 reads CAISDNSGGGTDTQYF. The CDR3, as DNA: TGTGCCATCAGTGATAATAGCGGGGGGGGGACAGATACGCAGTATTTT.

CDR3 sequence: CASSLGLTYYTGELFF. The DNA of the CDR3 is TGTGCCAGCAGCTTGGGACTTACCTATTACACCGGGGAGCTGTTTTTT. This chain uses TRBV28 with TRBJ2-2, with D possibly being TRBD2 (6 bases). Trimming took off 6 bases at V and 3 bases at J, with 17 bases between the two ends. Germline V gene data show CDR1 as MDHEN and CDR2 as SYDVKM. This CDR3 has 16 residues.

This chain uses TRBV5-1 with TRBJ2-5, with a tentative D call TRBD2 (5 bases). The germline gives CDR1 SGHRS, CDR2 YFSETQ. V was shortened by 0 bases and J by 0 bases, with 9 bases between the two germline ends. This CDR3 spans 15 amino acids. In nucleotides, the CDR3 is TGCGCCAGCAGCTTGGGGACTCAGAACCAAGAGACCCAGTACTTC. Encoded protein: CASSLGTQNQETQYF.

This clone was seen once. CDR3 loop: CASSLDGGISGNTIYF. CDR3 nucleotide sequence: TGTGCCAGCAGCTTAGACGGGGGAATCTCTGGAAACACCATATATTTT. The V call is TRBV7-6, the J call TRBJ1-3, with a tentative D call TRBD1 (5 bases). Trimming left V 1 base short and J 0 bases short, with 10 bases between. CDR1 and CDR2 (germline): SGHVS, FNYEAQ. The CDR3 has 16 residues.

The CDR3 loop is CASSASGAYNEQFF. For the CDR3, the DNA is TGTGCCAGCAGCGCTAGCGGGGCCTACAATGAGCAGTTCTTC. The chain is built from TRBV7-2 and TRBJ2-1; TRBD2 aligns across 9 bases. J was trimmed by 2 bases and V by 5 bases; bases with no gene match: 1. The CDR3 runs 14 residues. The germline CDR1 and CDR2 sequences are SGHTA and FQGNSA.